The following is a T cell receptor (beta chain) sequence with its context. Its recognized antigen is unknown. Base quality data are lacking; no much larger clone is found one base away. To identify antigen-specific CD4+ T cell clonotypes by their expansion, the ViraFEST assay first stimulated PBMC with viral peptide pools and then applied TCR sequencing. After less than 13 days of culture, CD4+ T cells were isolated with the EasySep CD4+ T cell isolation kit. Negative nucleocapsid antibody results before and after vaccination confirmed that the healthy vaccine recipients had no prior SARS-CoV-2 infection. Each well held roughly 2.2 million PBMC cultured in IMDM containing about 5.4% human AB serum, 9 to 10 IU/ml IL-2 and gentamicin, along with around 9.4 ug/ml peptides. Half of the culture medium was replaced with fresh IL-2-containing medium on days 3 and 7. Unless noted otherwise, every peptide stimulation condition was cultured in triplicate wells. PBMC were separated from whole blood using Ficoll-Paque Plus gradient centrifugation and were then either cryopreserved at -140C or used fresh. The overlapping peptide pools covered the spike proteins of SARS-CoV-2 as well as those of the common cold coronaviruses HCoV-NL63, HCoV-OC43 and HCoV-229E. The QIAamp micro DNA kit was used to extract genomic DNA from the cultured CD4+ T cells.

V trim: 7 bases; J trim: 4 bases; unmatched bases: 9. Inclusive of the bounding cysteine and phenylalanine, the CDR3 is 15 residues long. Only CDR3 DNA remains: 45 bases, in frame from the first base. The germline V gene provides CDR1 SNHLY and CDR2 FYNNEI. The library was generated by the immunoSEQ multiplex PCR assay. DNA from the cultured and isolated CD4+ T cells underwent TCR beta CDR3 sequencing. Processing in the source paper ran as follows. Non-productive TCR sequences were discarded, and reads were trimmed to the CDR3 region, with only CDR3s of 7 or more amino acids retained. The MANAFEST web app was used to pick out antigen-specific clonotypes by comparing their expansion in peptide wells with that in reference cultures. For clones to be considered positive, expansion at FDR<0.05 versus reference and all other wells, an odds ratio above 5, and a frequency above 0.1% in two replicate wells were required. A clonotype was defined as cross-reactive if the clonotype was significantly expanded both in SARS-CoV-2 spike wells and in at least one common cold coronavirus spike condition. CDR3 similarity was assessed by Levenshtein distance with the stringdist R package, and unrooted trees were built with ape in R 3.6.1. Drawn from immuneACCESS, this table holds only the in-frame rearrangements with V and J called that TCRdb kept. Clones are partly lost; checked studies trace under half to an unresolved V gene and leave the rest unexplained. V and J calls and clone size are as listed in that table; D and trimming were resolved from the DNA. Recorded for this sample are 50,000 to 75,000 clones; 75% to 85% of them occurred a single time. Under 3% of the sample is in the top ten clones.

This sample stems from a study of vaccination effects on CD4 cells after COVID-19 (dated by TCRdb to the early 2020s). Broadly, across the study: Two doses of either the BNT162b2 or the mRNA-1273 mRNA SARS-CoV-2 vaccine were administered to participants. The Oncomine TCR Beta short-read assay on an Illumina iSeq 100 was used to sequence cultures from other donors in the study. The full study included some 10 COVID-19 convalescent patients and a few SARS-CoV-2-naive healthy vaccine recipients. The study compared SARS-CoV-2 spike-specific CD4+ TCR repertoires before and after mRNA vaccination in COVID-19 convalescent patients and infection-naive vaccine recipients.

Broad study findings and their caveats: Marked clonal contraction was observed in both infection-induced and vaccine-induced clones at late post-vaccination timepoints, consistent with waning T cell responses. Only a small number of convalescent patients were included, and no early post-infection timepoints were available, which limited the study. In healthy vaccine recipients, vaccine-induced clones were almost all SARS-CoV-2 mono-reactive, with only 1 of 255 being cross-reactive with common cold coronaviruses.

This clonotype originated in a human donor who received a COVID-19 vaccine. The sample in question was CD4+ T cells from PBMCs cultured with HCoV-229E spike peptides, obtained before COVID-19 vaccination. According to the study, the label for this sample's cell subset or site signals: HCoV-229E spike overlapping peptide pool stimulation. The rearranged segments are TRBV2 and TRBJ1-5, with 8 junctional bases fitting TRBD1. The bases are TGTGCCAGCATACTCGGACAGGGATATAATCAGCCCCAGCATTTT. It codes for CASILGQGYNQPQHF.